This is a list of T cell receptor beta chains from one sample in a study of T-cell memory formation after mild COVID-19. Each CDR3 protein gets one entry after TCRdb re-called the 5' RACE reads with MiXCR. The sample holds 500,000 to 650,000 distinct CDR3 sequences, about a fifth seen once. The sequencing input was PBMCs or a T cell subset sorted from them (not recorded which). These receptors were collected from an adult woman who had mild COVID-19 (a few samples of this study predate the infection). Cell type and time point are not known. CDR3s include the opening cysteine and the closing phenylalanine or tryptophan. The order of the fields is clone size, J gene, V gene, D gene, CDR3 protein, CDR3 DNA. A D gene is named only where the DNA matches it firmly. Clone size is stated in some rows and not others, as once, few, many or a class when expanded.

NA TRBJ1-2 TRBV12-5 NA CASGLGGGYGYTF TGTGCTAGTGGTTTGGGGGGCGGCTATGGCTACACCTTC
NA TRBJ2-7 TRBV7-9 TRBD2 CASSPPGLADIYEQYF TGTGCCAGCAGCCCCCCGGGACTAGCGGACATCTACGAGCAGTACTTC
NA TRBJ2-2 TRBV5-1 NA CASSLERGAGELFF TGCGCCAGCAGCTTGGAGAGGGGTGCCGGGGAGCTGTTTTTT
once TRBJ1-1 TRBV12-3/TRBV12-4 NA CASSLEDGSNTEAFF TGTGCCAGCAGTCTAGAGGACGGTTCGAACACTGAAGCTTTCTTT
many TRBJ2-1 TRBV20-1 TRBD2 CSATGTSEGDYNEQFF TGCAGTGCTACCGGGACTAGCGAGGGGGACTACAATGAGCAGTTCTTC
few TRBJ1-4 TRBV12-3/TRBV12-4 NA CASSPGREKLFF TGTGCCAGCAGCCCGGGACGGGAAAAACTGTTTTTT
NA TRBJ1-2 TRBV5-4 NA CASRRTGGGSDGYTF TGTGCCAGCAGACGAACAGGTGGTGGTTCTGATGGCTACACCTTC
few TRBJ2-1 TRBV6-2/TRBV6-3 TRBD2 CASSPALAGVYNEQFF TGTGCCAGCAGTCCTGCACTAGCGGGAGTATACAATGAGCAGTTCTTC
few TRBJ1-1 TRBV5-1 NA CASSWTQGPAGGAFF TGCGCCAGCAGCTGGACCCAAGGGCCTGCCGGAGGGGCTTTCTTT
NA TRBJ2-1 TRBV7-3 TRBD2 CASSLVGTSGSSYNEQFF TGTGCCAGCAGCTTAGTGGGGACTAGCGGGAGTTCCTACAATGAGCAGTTCTTC
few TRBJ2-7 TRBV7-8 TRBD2 CASSPGDYGDEQYF TGTGCCAGCAGCCCGGGGGACTACGGGGACGAGCAGTACTTC
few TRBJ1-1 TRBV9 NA CASSVGAGNTEAFF TGTGCCAGCAGCGTAGGCGCAGGGAACACTGAAGCTTTCTTT
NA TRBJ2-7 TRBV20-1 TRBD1 CSALNRGVYEQYF TGCAGTGCTTTAAACAGGGGGGTCTACGAGCAGTACTTC
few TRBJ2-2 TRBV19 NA CASTQGLDTGELFF TGTGCCAGCACACAGGGCTTGGACACCGGGGAGCTGTTTTTT
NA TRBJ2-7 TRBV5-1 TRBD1 CASSLAGTGQYEQYF TGCGCCAGCAGCTTGGCCGGGACAGGTCAATACGAGCAGTACTTC
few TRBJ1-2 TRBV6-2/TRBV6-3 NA CASSPTRRNYGYTF TGTGCCAGCAGTCCCACTCGCAGGAACTATGGCTACACCTTC
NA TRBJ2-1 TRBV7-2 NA CASSLAHGMAGPSYNEQFF TGTGCCAGCAGCTTAGCCCACGGGATGGCGGGTCCCTCCTACAATGAGCAGTTCTTC
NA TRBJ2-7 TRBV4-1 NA CASSAGLNEQYF TGCGCCAGCAGCGCAGGGCTGAACGAGCAGTACTTC
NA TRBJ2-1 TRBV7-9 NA CASDRDGGYNEQFF TGTGCCAGCGACCGGGACGGGGGCTACAATGAGCAGTTCTTC
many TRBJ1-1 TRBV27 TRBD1 CASSSTGGSLLDTEAFF TGTGCCAGCAGTTCCACAGGGGGTTCTCTTTTGGACACTGAAGCTTTCTTT
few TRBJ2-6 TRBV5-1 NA CASSLGLRSGANVLTF TGCGCCAGCAGCTTAGGGCTGCGCTCTGGGGCCAACGTCCTGACTTTC
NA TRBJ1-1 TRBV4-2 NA CASSHTTGRENTEAFF TGTGCCAGCAGCCATACAACGGGCAGGGAGAACACTGAAGCTTTCTTT
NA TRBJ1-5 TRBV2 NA CASSETGLSNQPQHF TGTGCCAGCAGTGAAACGGGGCTCAGCAATCAGCCCCAGCATTTT
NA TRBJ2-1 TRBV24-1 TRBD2 CATSETSPSSYNEQFF TGTGCCACCAGTGAGACTAGCCCTAGCTCCTACAATGAGCAGTTCTTC
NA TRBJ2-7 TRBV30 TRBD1 CAWSVGTGASYEQYF TGTGCCTGGAGTGTCGGGACAGGGGCGTCCTACGAGCAGTACTTC
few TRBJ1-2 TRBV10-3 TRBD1 CAIRRQGADYGYTF TGTGCCATCAGGAGACAGGGAGCGGACTATGGCTACACCTTC
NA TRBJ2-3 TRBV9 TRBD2 CASSVGGRADTQYF TGTGCCAGCAGCGTAGGCGGGAGGGCAGATACGCAGTATTTT
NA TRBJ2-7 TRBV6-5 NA CASSYFGAGVQYEQYF TGTGCCAGCAGTTACTTTGGTGCAGGGGTACAGTACGAGCAGTACTTC
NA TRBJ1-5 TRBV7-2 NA CASSLGGRQPQHF TGTGCCAGCAGCTTAGGGGGTAGGCAGCCCCAGCATTTT
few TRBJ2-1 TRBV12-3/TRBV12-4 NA CASSLDPPANEQFF TGTGCCAGCAGTTTAGATCCTCCCGCCAATGAGCAGTTCTTC
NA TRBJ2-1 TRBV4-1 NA CASSQRRLLPSSYNEQFF TGCGCCAGCAGCCAAAGGAGGCTTCTCCCATCGAGTTACAATGAGCAGTTCTTC
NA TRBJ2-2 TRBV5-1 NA CASSLGAENTGELFF TGCGCCAGCAGCTTGGGTGCCGAGAACACCGGGGAGCTGTTTTTT
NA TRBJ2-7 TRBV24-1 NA CATSDLYRAEQYF TGTGCCACCAGTGATTTATACAGGGCCGAGCAGTACTTC
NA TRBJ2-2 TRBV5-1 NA CASTPDGTSNTGELFF TGCGCCAGCACCCCAGACGGTACCTCGAACACCGGGGAGCTGTTTTTT
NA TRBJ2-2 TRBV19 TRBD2 CASIPGTIGVGELFF TGTGCCAGTATCCCGGGGACTATTGGGGTCGGGGAGCTGTTTTTT
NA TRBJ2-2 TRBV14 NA CASSQGIGGLAGELFF TGTGCCAGCAGCCAAGGGATCGGGGGACTTGCCGGGGAGCTGTTTTTT
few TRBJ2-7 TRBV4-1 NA CASRSGLRDEQYF TGCGCCAGTCGGTCGGGCCTAAGGGACGAGCAGTACTTC
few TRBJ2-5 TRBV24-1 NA CATNDGSGLTQYF TGTGCCACCAACGATGGTAGCGGACTAACCCAGTACTTC
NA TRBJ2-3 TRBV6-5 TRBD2 CASGWTSGGPGDTQYF TGTGCCAGCGGGTGGACTAGCGGGGGGCCGGGCGATACGCAGTATTTT
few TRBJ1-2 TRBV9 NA CASSLGTVSRYTF TGTGCCAGCAGCCTAGGGACGGTTTCGCGCTACACCTTC
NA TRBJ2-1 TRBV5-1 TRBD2 CASSLDLGAGNEQFF TGCGCCAGCAGCTTGGACCTGGGAGCGGGAAATGAGCAGTTCTTC
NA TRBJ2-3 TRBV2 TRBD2 CASSGVSSGGNPPTDTQYF TGTGCCAGCAGTGGGGTGTCTAGCGGGGGGAATCCCCCCACAGATACGCAGTATTTT
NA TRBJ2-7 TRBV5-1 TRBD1 CASSLEARGLEEQYF TGCGCCAGCAGCTTGGAGGCCAGGGGGTTAGAAGAGCAGTACTTC
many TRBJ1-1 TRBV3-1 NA CASSQGGNTEAFF TGTGCCAGCAGTCAAGGGGGAAACACTGAAGCTTTCTTT
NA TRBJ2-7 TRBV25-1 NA CASSAGAIGFQYF TGTGCCAGCAGTGCGGGGGCAATAGGGTTTCAGTACTTC
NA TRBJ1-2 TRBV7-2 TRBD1 CASTRQGAGYGYTF TGTGCCAGCACCCGACAGGGGGCGGGCTATGGCTACACCTTC
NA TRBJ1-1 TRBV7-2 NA CASSLVPGIGTEAFF TGTGCCAGCAGCTTAGTTCCTGGGATCGGCACTGAAGCTTTCTTT